This TCR beta chain was documented in a study of T cells in Graves' hyperthyroidism and ophthalmopathy. The V gene's germline CDR1 is DFQATT and CDR2 SNEGSKA (reference sequence). The V end was cut by 0 bases, the J end by 0 bases, with 18 bases between. The CDR3 is made up of 17 amino acids. This clonotype was detected a few times. Its specificity is not known. It was considered stable Graves' hyperthyroidism when ophthalmopathy did not progress within 18 months. Hyperthyroidism in the patients, aged 18 to 65, was newly diagnosed and under 2 months in duration. Findings of the study overall: Ophthalmopathy, as predicted by the model, came a median 6.5 months after the prediction. Clonotypes that were expanded in thyroid above 0.001 mostly appeared in blood too.

TCR beta CDR3 sequences were amplified from RNA transcripts. When the TCR CDR3 underwent first-round RT-PCR, the HTBI primer set was used. MiXCR, run by TCRdb on the multiplex PCR reads, gives a single entry per CDR3 protein. The sample lists 300,000 to 400,000 distinct CDR3 sequences, approximately 14% occurring once. The sequenced material came from blood. The chain is built from TRBV20-1 and TRBJ2-7; TRBD1 is a possible D gene (6 bases). The sequence derives from a woman aged 25 to 39 with Graves' hyperthyroidism. The chain's CDR3 is CSARDITGRASSYEQYF. CDR3 nucleotide sequence: TGCAGTGCTAGAGACATAACAGGGCGCGCGAGCTCCTACGAGCAGTACTTC.